These 8 T cell receptor beta chains originate from one sample sequenced in a study of blood T cells in healthy people across ages. A second PCR, run for about 7 to 11 cycles, used a sample-barcoded 5' primer plus a J-beta primer mix. TCRdb called the 5' RACE reads again in MiXCR, with one record for every CDR3 protein. The profile covers hundreds of thousands of distinct CDR3 sequences, with around a quarter appearing a single time and roughly 9% taken by the ten largest. These data were likewise used in another study, on T cells of mothers and their children.

The sequenced material came from blood. Source of these receptors: a boy aged 10-17 years in good health.

This sequence joins TRBV5-1 and TRBJ2-7; the match to TRBD1 covers 9 bases. Losses at the gene ends were 4 bases for V and 5 bases for J; bases not matched to a gene: 10. Per germline, CDR1 SGHRS and CDR2 YFSETQ. The CDR3 totals 15 residues. Here the CDR3 DNA reads TGCGCCAGCAGCGACCGAACAGGGGGCCTTAACGAGCAGTACTTC. Translation: CASSDRTGGLNEQYF.

The chain combines TRBV24-1 with TRBJ2-1; 8 nucleotides match TRBD1. Germline V CDR1 and CDR2: KGHDR, SFDVKD. The CDR3 has 16 amino acids. With 3 bases clipped from V and 2 bases from J, the junction kept 5 bases outside the gene matches. CDR3 in DNA: TGTGCCACCAGTGATGCCGGACAGGGAGCCTACAATGAGCAGTTCTTC. Translating it yields CATSDAGQGAYNEQFF.

This clonotype showed up just a few times. The CDR3 reads CATSDSSKGANEKLFF. In DNA, the CDR3 is TGTGCCACCAGTGATTCATCCAAAGGGGCTAATGAAAAACTGTTTTTT. The chain carries TRBV24-1 and TRBJ1-4; TRBD1 might be the D (5 bases). Trimming shortened V by 2 bases and J by 3 bases, and 12 bases separated the two germline ends. CDR1 and CDR2 from the germline V gene are KGHDR and SFDVKD. The CDR3 runs to 16 residues.

This clonotype occurred a few times. J is TRBJ2-1 and V is TRBV9; D uncertain. V dropped 4 bases and J dropped 7 bases, with 15 bases sitting between them. The germline gives CDR1 SGDLS, CDR2 YYNGEE. This CDR3 is built from 14 residues. This CDR3 is CASSTQNFQNEQFF. The CDR3 DNA is TGTGCCAGCAGCACCCAAAACTTCCAAAATGAGCAGTTCTTC.

J is TRBJ2-1 and V is TRBV28; possible D gene TRBD1, 6 bases. From germline, CDR1 is MDHEN and CDR2 SYDVKM. The CDR3 runs 15 residues. Between the trimmed V and J ends, which lost 6 bases and 4 bases, there was a span of 16 bases. CDR3 residues: CASSLQGQLYNEQFF. CDR3 nucleotides: TGTGCCAGCAGCTTGCAAGGACAGTTATACAATGAGCAGTTCTTC.

The V gene is TRBV6-5, the J gene TRBJ2-7, with D perhaps TRBD1 or TRBD2 (5 bases each). The CDR3 contains 14 residues. V was cut by 7 bases and J by 0 bases, with 13 bases left in between. Germline V gene sequence: CDR1 MNHEY, CDR2 SVGAGI. The CDR3 nucleotides read TGTGCCAGCACCGGGACCGCAAGCTCCTACGAGCAGTACTTC. It yields the protein CASTGTASSYEQYF.

The chain recombines TRBV5-1 with TRBJ2-2; 8 bases are a match to TRBD2. This CDR3 comprises 16 residues. CDR1 and CDR2 from the germline V gene are SGHRS and YFSETQ. V lost 1 base to trimming and J lost 3 bases; unmatched junction nucleotides: 5. The CDR3 nucleotides read TGCGCCAGCAGCTTGAGAGGAGCGGGGGACACCGGGGAGCTGTTTTTT. Protein: CASSLRGAGDTGELFF.

The chain combines TRBV7-9 with TRBJ1-4, with D hard to call. V was shortened by 3 bases and J by 0 bases, with 2 bases between the two germline ends. CDR1 and CDR2 (germline): SEHNR, FQNEAQ (reference sequence). This CDR3 spans 13 amino acids. The chain's CDR3 is CASSFTTNEKLFF. CDR3 in DNA: TGTGCCAGCAGCTTCACAACTAATGAAAAACTGTTTTTT.